A selection of T cell receptor beta chains follows, all from one sample in a study of blood T cells in healthy people across ages. TCRdb fed the 5' RACE reads into MiXCR, producing one record per CDR3 protein. The data show approximately 790,000 distinct CDR3 sequences, around two thirds seen once. Specimen: blood. Every receptor here comes from a man aged 25 to 40 in good health. CDR3s include the opening cysteine and the closing phenylalanine or tryptophan. Fields, in order: V gene, clone size, CDR3 protein. Size tells how often a clone was seen (once, few, many) or the class of an expanded clone, and some rows leave it out.

V gene: TRBV9; clone size: few; CDR3 protein: CASSVGNQGMNEQFF
V gene: TRBV4-3; clone size: NA; CDR3 protein: CASSQGWQEGYNEQFF
V gene: TRBV28; clone size: NA; CDR3 protein: CASSPNPGLVLGHEQYF
V gene: TRBV5-1; clone size: NA; CDR3 protein: CASSRTTGSPYEQYF
V gene: TRBV5-1; clone size: NA; CDR3 protein: CASSSRQLDTQYF
V gene: TRBV7-3; clone size: NA; CDR3 protein: CAPGGLDKGYTF
V gene: TRBV29-1; clone size: few; CDR3 protein: CSVLQLAKNIQYF
V gene: TRBV7-2; clone size: many; CDR3 protein: CASRTPGQEDSPLHF
V gene: TRBV29-1; clone size: NA; CDR3 protein: CSVDKDRSGTDTQYF
V gene: TRBV4-3; clone size: NA; CDR3 protein: CASSQDWTYGYTF
V gene: TRBV28; clone size: NA; CDR3 protein: CASTLAGALGEQYF
V gene: TRBV6-5; clone size: few; CDR3 protein: CASSYLGRGGPDEQFF
V gene: TRBV4-3; clone size: NA; CDR3 protein: CASSQDTANEQFF
V gene: TRBV7-2; clone size: NA; CDR3 protein: CASSSNRDSSSYEQYF
V gene: TRBV2; clone size: NA; CDR3 protein: CAIILDRTYEQYF
V gene: TRBV6-1; clone size: NA; CDR3 protein: CASSRSGGANYEQYF
V gene: TRBV7-9; clone size: NA; CDR3 protein: CASSLGGVLMNTEAFF
V gene: TRBV5-1; clone size: NA; CDR3 protein: CASTPRPLAGEETQYF
V gene: TRBV7-2; clone size: few; CDR3 protein: CASSPRHGGAGNEQFF
V gene: TRBV13; clone size: NA; CDR3 protein: CASTGLARTDTQYF
V gene: TRBV4-2; clone size: few; CDR3 protein: CASSQETSGGNEQYF
V gene: TRBV3-1; clone size: NA; CDR3 protein: CASSHRGQGYGYGYTF
V gene: TRBV10-3; clone size: NA; CDR3 protein: CAIRETGGVGGYTF
V gene: TRBV20-1; clone size: few; CDR3 protein: CSARDRGTQGSQYF
V gene: TRBV20-1; clone size: NA; CDR3 protein: CSARPRTGGAYSYEQYF
V gene: TRBV30; clone size: NA; CDR3 protein: CAWSVRQNEKLFF
V gene: TRBV7-2; clone size: NA; CDR3 protein: CASSPGLAGVRGGTDTQYF
V gene: TRBV7-9; clone size: NA; CDR3 protein: CASLDAGERYEQYF
V gene: TRBV3-1; clone size: NA; CDR3 protein: CASSLPTGGGSTDTQYF
V gene: TRBV6-2/TRBV6-3; clone size: few; CDR3 protein: CASSYLDGTPYEQYF
V gene: TRBV29-1; clone size: NA; CDR3 protein: CSAGLAGVVSPYNEQFF
V gene: TRBV28; clone size: NA; CDR3 protein: CASSPGGAPYEQYF